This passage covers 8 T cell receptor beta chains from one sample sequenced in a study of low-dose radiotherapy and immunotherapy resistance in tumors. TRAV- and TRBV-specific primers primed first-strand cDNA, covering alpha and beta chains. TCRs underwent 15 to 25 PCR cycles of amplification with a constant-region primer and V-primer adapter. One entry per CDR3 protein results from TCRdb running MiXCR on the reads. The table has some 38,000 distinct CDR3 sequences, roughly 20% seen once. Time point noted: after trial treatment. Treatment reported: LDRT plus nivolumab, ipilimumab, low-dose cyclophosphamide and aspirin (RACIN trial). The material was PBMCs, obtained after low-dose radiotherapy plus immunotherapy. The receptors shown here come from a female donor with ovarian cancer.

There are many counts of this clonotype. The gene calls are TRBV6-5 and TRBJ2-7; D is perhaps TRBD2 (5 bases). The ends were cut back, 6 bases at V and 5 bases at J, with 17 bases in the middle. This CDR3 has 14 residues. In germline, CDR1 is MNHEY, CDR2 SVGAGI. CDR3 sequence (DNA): TGTGCCAGCAGACTCGGTCGGGGTGGGCACGAGCAGTACTTC. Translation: CASRLGRGGHEQYF.

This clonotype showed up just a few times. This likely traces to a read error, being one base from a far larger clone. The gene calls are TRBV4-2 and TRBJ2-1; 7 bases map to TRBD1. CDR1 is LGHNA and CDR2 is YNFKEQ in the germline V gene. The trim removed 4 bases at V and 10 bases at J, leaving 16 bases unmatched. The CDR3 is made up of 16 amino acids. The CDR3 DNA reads TGTGCCAGCAGCCGAGCTGAGGGACAGCTATCCTACGAGCAGTTCTTC. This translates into CASSRAEGQLSYEQFF.

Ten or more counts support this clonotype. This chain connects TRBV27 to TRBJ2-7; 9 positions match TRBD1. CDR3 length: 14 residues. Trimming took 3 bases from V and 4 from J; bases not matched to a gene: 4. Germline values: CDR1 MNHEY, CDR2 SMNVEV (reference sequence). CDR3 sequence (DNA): TGTGCCAGCAGTTTTACAGGGGGCGGATACGAGCAGTACTTC. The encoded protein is CASSFTGGGYEQYF.

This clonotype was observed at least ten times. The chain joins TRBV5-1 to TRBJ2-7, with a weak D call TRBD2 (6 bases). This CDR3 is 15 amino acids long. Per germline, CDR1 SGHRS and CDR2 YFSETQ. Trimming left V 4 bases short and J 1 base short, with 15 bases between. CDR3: CASSGLGGGSYEQYF. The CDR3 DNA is TGCGCCAGCAGCGGTCTCGGGGGAGGATCCTACGAGCAGTACTTC.

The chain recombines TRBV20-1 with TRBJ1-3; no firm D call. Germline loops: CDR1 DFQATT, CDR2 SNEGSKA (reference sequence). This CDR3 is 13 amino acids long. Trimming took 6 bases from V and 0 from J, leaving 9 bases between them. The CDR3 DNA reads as TGCAGTGCCCCTTCAGGCTCTGGAAACACCATATATTTT. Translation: CSAPSGSGNTIYF.

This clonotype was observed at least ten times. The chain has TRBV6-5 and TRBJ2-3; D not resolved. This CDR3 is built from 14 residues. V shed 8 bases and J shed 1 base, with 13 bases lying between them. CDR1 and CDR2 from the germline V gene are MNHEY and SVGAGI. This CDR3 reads CASRHLGGTDTQYF. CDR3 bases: TGTGCCAGCCGGCACCTTGGGGGCACAGATACGCAGTATTTT.

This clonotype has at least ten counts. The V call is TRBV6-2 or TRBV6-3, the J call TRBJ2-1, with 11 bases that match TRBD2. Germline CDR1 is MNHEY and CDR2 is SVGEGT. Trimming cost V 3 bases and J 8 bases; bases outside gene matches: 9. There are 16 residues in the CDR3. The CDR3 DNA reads TGTGCCAGCAGTTATAGAGGACTAGCGGGTGGTGATGAGCAGTTCTTC. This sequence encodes CASSYRGLAGGDEQFF.

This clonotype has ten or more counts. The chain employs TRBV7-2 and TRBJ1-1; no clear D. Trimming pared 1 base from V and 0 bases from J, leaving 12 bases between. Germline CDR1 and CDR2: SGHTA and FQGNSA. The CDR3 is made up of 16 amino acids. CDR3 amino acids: CASSLGVGRLNTEAFF. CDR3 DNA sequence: TGTGCCAGCAGCTTAGGAGTAGGGCGACTGAACACTGAAGCTTTCTTT.